These 6 T cell receptor beta chains came from one sample sequenced in a study of blood T cell repertoires in COVID-19. TCRdb keeps only in-frame clones here, not all; method: immunoSEQ multiplex PCR. The sample contains 200,000 to 300,000 clones, more than 75% of which appear only once. Sequencing input: peripheral blood. These receptors came from a woman aged 30 to 39 who had recovered from COVID-19.

V gene TRBV7-6 combines with J gene TRBJ2-1; D might be TRBD2 (7 bases). Trimming stripped 1 base from V and 6 bases from J, with 22 bases between. This CDR3 is 18 amino acids long. CDR1 and CDR2 from the germline V gene are SGHVS and FNYEAQ. The CDR3 DNA sequence: TGTGCCAGCAGCTTAGTCCCCCAAGGACTAGGGGGTAGCAATGAGCAGTTCTTC. Residues: CASSLVPQGLGGSNEQFF.

This clone is a singleton in its sample. The chain links TRBV27 to TRBJ1-2; D not resolved. Trimming shortened V by 3 bases and J by 3 bases, and 8 bases separated the two germline ends. There are 13 residues in the CDR3. Germline V CDR1 and CDR2: MNHEY, SMNVEV (reference sequence). The CDR3 spells CASSFAGDYGYTF. DNA of the CDR3: TGTGCCAGCAGTTTTGCGGGAGACTATGGCTACACCTTC.

Here the CDR3 DNA reads TGTGCCACCAGCAGCGGACTAGCGGAGTACAATGAGCAGTTCTTC. Its protein product is CATSSGLAEYNEQFF. V and J are TRBV15 and TRBJ2-1; 10 bases are shared with TRBD2. Per germline, CDR1 LNHNV and CDR2 YYDKDF (reference sequence). The CDR3 runs to 15 residues. V was clipped by 3 bases and J by 4 bases; unmatched bases: 3.

The chain uses TRBV14 and TRBJ2-5, with D tentatively TRBD1 (6 bases). CDR1 SGHDN and CDR2 FVKESK come from the germline V gene. The CDR3 extends over 14 amino acids. V was cut by 5 bases and J by 1 base, with 11 bases left in between. CDR3: CASSWRQVQETQYF. CDR3 DNA: TGTGCCAGCAGCTGGCGACAGGTCCAAGAGACCCAGTACTTC.

The chain carries TRBV7-6 and TRBJ1-2, with 8 bases fitting TRBD1. The CDR3 has 17 amino acids. Germline V CDR1 and CDR2: SGHVS, FNYEAQ. J was trimmed by 4 bases and V by 0 bases; bases with no gene match: 10. CDR3 amino acids: CASSLAPSGGDGYGYTF. The CDR3 nucleotides read TGTGCCAGCAGCTTAGCCCCTTCAGGGGGCGACGGCTATGGCTACACCTTC.

CDR3 sequence reads: CASSLSGGSYGYTF. The CDR3 DNA reads TGTGCCAGCAGCCTCTCGGGGGGTAGCTATGGCTACACCTTC. This chain links TRBV5-4 with TRBJ1-2; D may be TRBD1 (5 bases). Per the germline V gene, CDR1 is SGHNT and CDR2 is YYREEE (reference sequence). V lost 4 bases to trimming and J lost 4 bases, with 14 bases between them. CDR3 length: 14 amino acids.